Listed below are T cell receptor beta chains from one sample, sequenced in a study of OX40 agonist ivuxolimab in advanced cancers. Data came from immunoSEQ multiplex PCR; TCRdb stores just in-frame clones and leaves some out. Seen here are 65,000 to 80,000 clones, roughly 90% observed once, and the top ten hold around 0.69%. Here the sequenced sample was CD4+ or CD8+ T cells sorted from blood, taken in a trial of the OX40 agonist ivuxolimab. The receptors come from an adult with an advanced solid tumor such as melanoma, head and neck, liver or kidney cancer. CDR3s include the opening cysteine and the closing phenylalanine or tryptophan. Each record gives: clone size, V gene, D gene, J gene, CDR3 protein, CDR3 DNA. D genes are given only for firm matches. Size is stated for part of the rows, as once, few or many counts, or as a class when the clone is expanded.

.	TRBV6-6	.	TRBJ2-5	CASSYRSLTGETQYF	TGTGCCAGCAGTTACCGTTCACTCACGGGAGAGACCCAGTACTTC
.	TRBV6-5	.	TRBJ2-1	CASSAQGNEQFF	TGTGCCAGCAGTGCCCAGGGTAATGAGCAGTTCTTC
.	TRBV14	TRBD2	TRBJ2-1	CASSPLGLAGPYNEQFF	TGTGCCAGCAGCCCCCTCGGACTAGCGGGACCTTACAATGAGCAGTTCTTC
.	TRBV27	.	TRBJ2-7	CAGRPGTEQYF	TGTGCCGGCCGTCCAGGTACCGAGCAGTACTTC
.	TRBV30	.	TRBJ1-6	CAWSAQQGGNSPLHF	TGTGCCTGGAGTGCACAACAGGGAGGAAATTCACCCCTCCACTTT
.	TRBV5-5	TRBD1	TRBJ2-7	CASSLSMWTGSIGAYEQYF	TGTGCCAGCAGCTTGTCAATGTGGACAGGAAGTATTGGGGCCTACGAGCAGTACTTC
.	TRBV11-3	.	TRBJ2-7	CASSLMQSYEQYF	TGTGCCAGCAGCTTAATGCAGTCCTACGAGCAGTACTTC
.	TRBV4-2	.	TRBJ2-1	CASSRSGTPFVNEQFF	TGTGCCAGCAGCCGGTCTGGGACACCCTTTGTCAATGAGCAGTTCTTC
.	TRBV6-6	TRBD1	TRBJ2-7	CASSYWDRGHEQYF	TGTGCCAGCAGTTACTGGGACAGGGGTCACGAGCAGTACTTC
few	TRBV7-9	.	TRBJ2-7	CASSTWAPTDEQYF	TGTGCCAGCAGCACCTGGGCCCCGACGGACGAGCAGTACTTC
.	TRBV7-2	TRBD2	TRBJ2-3	CASSRVGREGTDTQYF	TGTGCCAGCAGCCGGGTCGGGAGGGAAGGCACAGATACGCAGTATTTT
.	TRBV18	.	TRBJ2-1	CASSPMVGEQFF	TGTGCCAGCTCACCAATGGTCGGCGAGCAGTTCTTC
.	TRBV7-8	.	TRBJ1-2	CASRQGSHYGYTF	TGTGCCAGCAGACAGGGATCCCACTATGGCTACACCTTC
.	TRBV4-3	TRBD2	TRBJ2-2	CASSQVRWPGGPGELFF	TGCGCCAGCAGCCAAGTTCGCTGGCCGGGAGGCCCCGGGGAGCTGTTTTTT
.	TRBV5-1	.	TRBJ1-2	CASSLAPQTNYGYTF	TGCGCCAGCAGCTTGGCCCCACAGACTAACTATGGCTACACCTTC
once	TRBV19	TRBD2	TRBJ2-1	CASSIAGGRFYEQFF	TGTGCCAGTAGTATAGCAGGCGGGAGATTCTATGAGCAGTTCTTC
.	TRBV7-9	TRBD1	TRBJ2-5	CASSSRQGETQYF	TGTGCCAGCAGCTCACGACAGGGGGAGACCCAGTACTTC
.	TRBV14	.	TRBJ1-4	CASSRDPRDREKLFF	TGTGCCAGCAGCCGAGACCCCAGGGACCGTGAAAAACTGTTTTTT
.	TRBV7-8	.	TRBJ1-2	CASSLDRESYGYTF	TGTGCCAGCAGCTTAGACAGGGAGTCTTATGGCTACACCTTC
.	TRBV21-1	.	TRBJ2-5	CASSGDRETQYF	TGTGCCAGCAGTGGGGATCGAGAGACCCAGTACTTC
.	TRBV11-2	.	TRBJ1-4	CASSFTPYEKLFF	TGTGCCAGCAGCTTTACGCCGTATGAAAAACTGTTTTTT
.	TRBV18	TRBD1	TRBJ2-1	CASSPRRDRVDNEQFF	TGTGCCAGCTCACCACGGCGGGACAGGGTTGACAATGAGCAGTTCTTC
once	TRBV19	TRBD1	TRBJ2-2	CASRGQGAPGELFF	TGTGCCAGTAGGGGACAGGGGGCCCCCGGGGAGCTGTTTTTT
.	TRBV9	TRBD2	TRBJ2-2	CASSVSGVTGELFF	TGTGCCAGCAGCGTTAGCGGGGTCACCGGGGAGCTGTTTTTT
once	TRBV6-5	.	TRBJ2-7	CASSSITYEQYF	TGTGCCAGCAGTTCGATAACCTACGAGCAGTACTTC
.	TRBV9	.	TRBJ2-2	CASSAGEGRGSGELFF	TGTGCCAGCAGCGCGGGCGAGGGGCGCGGGTCCGGGGAGCTGTTTTTT
.	TRBV9	TRBD2	TRBJ2-7	CASSVGLAGTYEQYF	TGTGCCAGCAGCGTAGGACTAGCGGGGACTTACGAGCAGTACTTC
.	TRBV7-3	TRBD1	TRBJ2-5	CASSNDRGETQYF	TGTGCCAGCAGCAACGACAGGGGTGAGACCCAGTACTTC
.	TRBV13	.	TRBJ2-7	CASSEGGAPGSYEQYF	TGTGCCAGCAGCGAAGGGGGGGCCCCCGGGTCCTACGAGCAGTACTTC
.	TRBV5-8	.	TRBJ2-2	CASSLLGVRDHGELFF	TGTGCCAGCAGCTTATTGGGGGTCAGAGACCACGGGGAGCTGTTTTTT
.	TRBV6-6	.	TRBJ1-6	CASRTNSPLHF	TGTGCCAGCAGGACCAATTCACCCCTCCACTTT
.	TRBV6-5	.	TRBJ2-3	CASSYGGPSTDTQYF	TGTGCCAGCAGTTACGGGGGGCCGAGCACAGATACGCAGTATTTT
few	TRBV5-8	TRBD2	TRBJ2-5	CASSLGLAGGETQYF	TGTGCCAGCAGCTTGGGACTAGCGGGGGGAGAGACCCAGTACTTC
.	TRBV30	.	TRBJ2-7	CAWRKGGEQYF	TGTGCCTGGAGAAAGGGAGGCGAGCAGTACTTC
.	TRBV25-1	TRBD1	TRBJ2-7	CASSRGTTGVYEQYF	TGTGCCAGCAGTCGGGGGACGACAGGGGTCTACGAGCAGTACTTC
.	TRBV27	.	TRBJ2-6	CASSALLGSDGANVLTF	TGTGCCAGCAGTGCTCTACTTGGCTCGGACGGGGCCAACGTCCTGACTTTC
.	TRBV9	.	TRBJ1-1	CASSGGPSNTEAFF	TGTGCCAGCAGCGGGGGACCGTCGAACACTGAAGCTTTCTTT
.	TRBV6-6	.	TRBJ1-5	CASSLSNQPQHF	TGTGCCAGCTCTTTGAGCAATCAGCCCCAGCATTTT
.	TRBV4-1	.	TRBJ2-7	CASSQAGLNLYEQYF	TGCGCCAGCAGCCAAGCCGGACTAAACCTGTACGAGCAGTACTTC
.	TRBV30	.	TRBJ1-2	CAWSFGAVSHGYTF	TGTGCCTGGAGTTTCGGAGCGGTGTCCCATGGCTACACCTTC
.	TRBV28	.	TRBJ1-2	CASFGLGGANYGYTF	TGTGCCAGCTTTGGCCTGGGCGGAGCTAACTATGGCTACACCTTC
.	TRBV11-1	TRBD2	TRBJ2-5	CASSLVPTGGQETQYF	TGTGCCAGCAGCCTCGTTCCGACGGGGGGGCAAGAGACCCAGTACTTC
.	TRBV28	.	TRBJ2-7	CASSRRNSYEQYF	TGTGCCAGCAGTCGCCGGAACTCCTACGAGCAGTACTTC
.	TRBV5-5	.	TRBJ1-6	CASSVTGASPLHF	TGTGCCAGCAGTGTTACGGGGGCCTCACCCCTCCACTTT
.	TRBV28	.	TRBJ1-3	CASSLTTGGNTIYF	TGTGCCAGCAGTCTAACGACAGGCGGAAACACCATATATTTT
.	TRBV29-1	.	TRBJ2-3	CSVGVVSRLTDTQYF	TGCAGCGTTGGGGTCGTATCGCGGCTCACAGATACGCAGTATTTT
.	TRBV27	.	TRBJ2-3	CASSFSLATDTQYF	TGTGCCAGCAGTTTTTCGCTAGCGACGGATACGCAGTATTTT
.	TRBV5-4	.	TRBJ1-5	CASSLAGPGNQPQHF	TGTGCCAGCAGCTTGGCAGGGCCCGGCAATCAGCCCCAGCATTTT
.	TRBV27	.	TRBJ2-7	CASSSKRHHNEQYF	TGTGCCAGCAGTTCGAAAAGACACCACAACGAGCAGTACTTC
.	TRBV5-4	.	TRBJ2-7	CASSLGLDLEQYF	TGTGCCAGCAGCTTGGGACTAGACCTCGAGCAGTACTTC
.	TRBV5-5	TRBD2	TRBJ2-1	CASSLVSSGQYNEQFF	TGTGCCAGCAGCTTGGTTTCTAGCGGCCAATACAATGAGCAGTTCTTC
.	TRBV5-6	TRBD2	TRBJ2-3	CASSLRTTSGGADTQYF	TGTGCCAGCAGCCTGAGGACGACTAGCGGAGGGGCAGATACGCAGTATTTT
.	TRBV28	.	TRBJ1-5	CANQGVNQPQHF	TGTGCCAACCAGGGAGTCAATCAGCCCCAGCATTTT
.	TRBV5-4	.	TRBJ1-4	CASSLISEREKLFF	TGTGCCAGCAGCTTAATATCGGAAAGGGAAAAACTGTTTTTT
.	TRBV7-9	.	TRBJ1-5	CASSLALGWTREDNQPQHF	TGTGCCAGCAGCTTAGCGCTCGGATGGACAAGGGAGGACAATCAGCCCCAGCATTTT
.	TRBV2	.	TRBJ2-7	CASKNRGRYEQYF	TGTGCCAGCAAAAACCGGGGTCGCTACGAGCAGTACTTC
once	TRBV4-3	TRBD1	TRBJ2-1	CASSLGTGYNEQFF	TGCGCCAGCAGCCTCGGGACAGGATACAATGAGCAGTTCTTC